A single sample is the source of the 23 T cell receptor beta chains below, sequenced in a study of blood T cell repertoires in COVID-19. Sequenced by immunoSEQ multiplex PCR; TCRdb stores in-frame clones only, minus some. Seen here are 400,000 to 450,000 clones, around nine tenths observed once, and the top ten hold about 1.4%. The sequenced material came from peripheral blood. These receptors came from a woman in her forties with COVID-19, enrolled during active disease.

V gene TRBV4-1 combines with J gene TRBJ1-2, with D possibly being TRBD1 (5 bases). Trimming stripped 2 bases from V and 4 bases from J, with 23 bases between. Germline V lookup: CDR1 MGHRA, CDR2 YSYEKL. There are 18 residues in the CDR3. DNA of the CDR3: TGCGCCAGCAGCCAAAACCTGGTCGGCACGGGGGGACTCTATGGCTACACCTTC. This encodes CASSQNLVGTGGLYGYTF.

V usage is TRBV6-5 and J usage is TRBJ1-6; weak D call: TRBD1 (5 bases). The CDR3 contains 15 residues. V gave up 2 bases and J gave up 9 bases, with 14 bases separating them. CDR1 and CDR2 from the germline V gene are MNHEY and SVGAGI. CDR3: CASSYRQGHSSPLHF. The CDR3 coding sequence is TGTGCCAGCAGTTACAGGCAGGGCCATAGTTCACCCCTCCACTTT.

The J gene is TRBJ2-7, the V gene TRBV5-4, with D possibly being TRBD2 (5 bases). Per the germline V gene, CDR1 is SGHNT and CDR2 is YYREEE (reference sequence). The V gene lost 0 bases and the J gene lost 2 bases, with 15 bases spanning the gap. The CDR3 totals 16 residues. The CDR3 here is CASSLAARAGTYEQYF. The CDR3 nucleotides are TGTGCCAGCAGCTTGGCAGCGCGGGCCGGAACCTACGAGCAGTACTTC.

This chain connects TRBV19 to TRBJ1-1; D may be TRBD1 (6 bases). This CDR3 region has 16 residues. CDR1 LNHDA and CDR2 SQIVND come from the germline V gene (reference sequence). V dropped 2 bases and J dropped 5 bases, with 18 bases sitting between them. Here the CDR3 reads CASSISYRVMRTEAFF. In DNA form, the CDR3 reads TGTGCCAGTAGTATATCCTACAGGGTGATGAGGACTGAAGCTTTCTTT.

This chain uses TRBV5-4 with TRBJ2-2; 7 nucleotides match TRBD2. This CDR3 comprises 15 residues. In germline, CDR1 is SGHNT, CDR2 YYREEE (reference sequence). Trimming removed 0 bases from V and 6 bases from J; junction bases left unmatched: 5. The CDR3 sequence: CASSLVGGGAGELFF. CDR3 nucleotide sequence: TGTGCCAGCAGCTTGGTTGGCGGGGGAGCCGGGGAGCTGTTTTTT.

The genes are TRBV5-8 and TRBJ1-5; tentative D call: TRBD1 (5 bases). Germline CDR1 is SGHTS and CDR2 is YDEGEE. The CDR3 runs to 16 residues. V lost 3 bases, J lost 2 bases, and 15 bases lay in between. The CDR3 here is CASSYSGGVGNQPQHF. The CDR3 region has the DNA TGTGCCAGCAGCTATTCCGGGGGTGTGGGCAATCAGCCCCAGCATTTT.

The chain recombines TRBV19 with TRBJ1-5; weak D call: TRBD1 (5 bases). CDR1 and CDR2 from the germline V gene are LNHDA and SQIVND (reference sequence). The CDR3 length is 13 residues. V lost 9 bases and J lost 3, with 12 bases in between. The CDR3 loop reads CASHVRDNQPQHF. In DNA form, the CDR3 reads TGTGCCAGCCACGTCAGGGACAATCAGCCCCAGCATTTT.

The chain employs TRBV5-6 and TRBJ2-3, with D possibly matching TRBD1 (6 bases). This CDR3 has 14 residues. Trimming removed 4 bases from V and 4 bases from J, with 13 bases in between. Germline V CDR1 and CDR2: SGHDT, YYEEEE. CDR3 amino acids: CASSPTGSADTQYF. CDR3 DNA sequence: TGTGCCAGCAGCCCCACAGGGAGCGCAGATACGCAGTATTTT.

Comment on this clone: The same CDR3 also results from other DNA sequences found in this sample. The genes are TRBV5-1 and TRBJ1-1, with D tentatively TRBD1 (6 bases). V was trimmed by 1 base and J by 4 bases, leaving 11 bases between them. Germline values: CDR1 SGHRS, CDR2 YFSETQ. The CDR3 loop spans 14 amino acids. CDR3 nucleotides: TGCGCCAGCAGCTTGACAGGGACGGCCACTGAAGCTTTCTTT. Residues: CASSLTGTATEAFF. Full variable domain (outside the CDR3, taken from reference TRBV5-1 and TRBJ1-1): KAGVTQTPRYLIKTRGQQVTLSCSPISGHRSVSWYQQTPGQGLQFLFEYFSETQRNKGNFPGRFSGRQFSNSRSEMNVSTLELGDSALYLCASSLTGTATEAFFGQGTRLTVV.

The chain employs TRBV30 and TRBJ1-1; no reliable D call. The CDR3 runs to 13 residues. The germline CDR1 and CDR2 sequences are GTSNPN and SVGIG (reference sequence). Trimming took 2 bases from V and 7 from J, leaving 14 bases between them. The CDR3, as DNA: TGTGCCTGGAGTACGTACCCCCGCGGTGAAGCTTTCTTT. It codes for CAWSTYPRGEAFF.

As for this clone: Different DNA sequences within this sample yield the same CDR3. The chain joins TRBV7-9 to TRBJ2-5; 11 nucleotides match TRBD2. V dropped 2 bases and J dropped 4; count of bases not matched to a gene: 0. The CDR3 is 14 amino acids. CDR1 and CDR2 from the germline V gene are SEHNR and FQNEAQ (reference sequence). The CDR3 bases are TGTGCCAGCAGCTTACTAGCGGGGGGAGAGACCCAGTACTTC. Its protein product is CASSLLAGGETQYF. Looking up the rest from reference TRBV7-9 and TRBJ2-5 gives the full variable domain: DTGVSQNPRHKITKRGQNVTFRCDPISEHNRLYWYRQTLGQGPEFLTYFQNEAQLEKSRLLSDRFSAERPKGSFSTLEIQRTEQGDSAMYLCASSLLAGGETQYFGPGTRLLVL.

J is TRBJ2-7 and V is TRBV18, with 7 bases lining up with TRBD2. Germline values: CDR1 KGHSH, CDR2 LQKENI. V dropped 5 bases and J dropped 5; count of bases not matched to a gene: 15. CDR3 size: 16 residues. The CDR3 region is CASSIQGWTRWDEQYF. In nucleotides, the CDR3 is TGTGCCAGCTCAATCCAGGGATGGACTAGATGGGACGAGCAGTACTTC.

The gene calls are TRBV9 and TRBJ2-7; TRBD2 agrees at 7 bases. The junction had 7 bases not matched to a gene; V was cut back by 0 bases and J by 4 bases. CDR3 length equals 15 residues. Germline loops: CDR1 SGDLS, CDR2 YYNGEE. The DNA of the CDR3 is TGTGCCAGCAGCGTAGAGCCTAGCGGACTATACGAGCAGTACTTC. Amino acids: CASSVEPSGLYEQYF.

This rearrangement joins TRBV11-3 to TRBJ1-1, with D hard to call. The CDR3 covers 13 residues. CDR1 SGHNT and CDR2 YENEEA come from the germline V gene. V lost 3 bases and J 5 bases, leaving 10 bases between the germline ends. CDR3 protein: CASSLSRRTEAFF. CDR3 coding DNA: TGTGCCAGCAGCTTGTCCCGGAGGACTGAAGCTTTCTTT. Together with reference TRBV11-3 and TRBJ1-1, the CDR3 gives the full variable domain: EAGVVQSPRYKIIEKKQPVAFWCNPISGHNTLYWYLQNLGQGPELLIRYENEEAVDDSQLPKDRFSAERLKGVDSTLKIQPAELGDSAVYLCASSLSRRTEAFFGQGTRLTVV.

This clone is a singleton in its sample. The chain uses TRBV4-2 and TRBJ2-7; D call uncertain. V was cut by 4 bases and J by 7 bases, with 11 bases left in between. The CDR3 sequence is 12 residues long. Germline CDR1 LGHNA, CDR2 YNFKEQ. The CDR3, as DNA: TGTGCCAGCAGCCCTCGACCGGGTGAGCAGTACTTC. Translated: CASSPRPGEQYF.

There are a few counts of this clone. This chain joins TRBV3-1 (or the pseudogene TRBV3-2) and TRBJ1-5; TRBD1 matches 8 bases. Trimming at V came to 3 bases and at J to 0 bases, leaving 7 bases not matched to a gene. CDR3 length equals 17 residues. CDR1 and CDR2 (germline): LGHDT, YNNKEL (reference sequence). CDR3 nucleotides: TGTGCCAGCAGCCACGAAGGGACAGGAGGTAGCAATCAGCCCCAGCATTTT. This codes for CASSHEGTGGSNQPQHF.

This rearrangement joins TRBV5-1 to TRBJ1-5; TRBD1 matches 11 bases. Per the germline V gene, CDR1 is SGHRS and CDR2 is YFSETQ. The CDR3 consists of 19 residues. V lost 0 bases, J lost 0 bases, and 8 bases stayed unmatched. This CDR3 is CASSLGPGQGVYSNQPQHF. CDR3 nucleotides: TGCGCCAGCAGCTTGGGACCGGGACAGGGGGTTTATAGCAATCAGCCCCAGCATTTT. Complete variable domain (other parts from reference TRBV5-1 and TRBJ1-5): KAGVTQTPRYLIKTRGQQVTLSCSPISGHRSVSWYQQTPGQGLQFLFEYFSETQRNKGNFPGRFSGRQFSNSRSEMNVSTLELGDSALYLCASSLGPGQGVYSNQPQHFGDGTRLSIL.

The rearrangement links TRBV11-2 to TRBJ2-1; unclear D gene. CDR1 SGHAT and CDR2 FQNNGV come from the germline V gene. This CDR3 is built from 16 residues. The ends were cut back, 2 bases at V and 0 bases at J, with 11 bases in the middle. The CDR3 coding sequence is TGTGCCAGCAGCTTAACGCTCCTGCGCTCCTACAATGAGCAGTTCTTC. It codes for CASSLTLLRSYNEQFF. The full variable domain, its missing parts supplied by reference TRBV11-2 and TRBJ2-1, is EAGVAQSPRYKIIEKRQSVAFWCNPISGHATLYWYQQILGQGPKLLIQFQNNGVVDDSQLPKDRFSAERLKGVDSTLKIQPAKLEDSAVYLCASSLTLLRSYNEQFFGPGTRLTVL.

The CDR3 bases are TGTGCCAGCAGTTTAGCCCGTGATTGGTCAGGGAACGAGCAGTACTTC. This encodes CASSLARDWSGNEQYF. The chain employs TRBV28 and TRBJ2-7, with TRBD1 as a possible D gene (5 bases). This CDR3 region has 16 residues. Trimming removed 2 bases at V and 5 bases at J, with 19 bases between. Germline assignment: CDR1 MDHEN and CDR2 SYDVKM.

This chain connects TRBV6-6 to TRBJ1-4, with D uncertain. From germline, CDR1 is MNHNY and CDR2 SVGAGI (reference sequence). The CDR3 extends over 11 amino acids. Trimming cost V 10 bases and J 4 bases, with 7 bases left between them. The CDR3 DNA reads TGTGCCACCACTGGTAATGAAAAACTGTTTTTT. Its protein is CATTGNEKLFF.

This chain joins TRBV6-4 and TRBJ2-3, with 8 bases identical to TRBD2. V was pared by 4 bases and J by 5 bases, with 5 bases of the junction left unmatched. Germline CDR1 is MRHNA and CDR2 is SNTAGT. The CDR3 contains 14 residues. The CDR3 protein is CASSGSGGLDTQYF. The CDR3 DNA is TGTGCCAGCAGTGGTTCGGGGGGGCTAGATACGCAGTATTTT.

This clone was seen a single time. CDR3 DNA: TGTGCCAGCAGGCTAGCCGGGGCAGGGGATGGCTACACCTTC. This encodes CASRLAGAGDGYTF. V gene TRBV6-6 combines with J gene TRBJ1-2; D is perhaps TRBD1 (6 bases). Looked up from germline, CDR1 is MNHNY and CDR2 is SVGAGI (reference sequence). The CDR3 sequence is 14 residues long. The germline V and J ends were trimmed by 6 bases and 6 bases, with 17 bases remaining between them.

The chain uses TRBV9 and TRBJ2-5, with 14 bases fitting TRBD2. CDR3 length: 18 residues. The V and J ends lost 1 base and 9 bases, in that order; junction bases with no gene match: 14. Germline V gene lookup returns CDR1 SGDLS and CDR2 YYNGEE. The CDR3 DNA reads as TGTGCCAGCAGCGTAACCCGGACTAGCGGGGGGCGAAATGGGCCCCAGTACTTC. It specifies CASSVTRTSGGRNGPQYF.